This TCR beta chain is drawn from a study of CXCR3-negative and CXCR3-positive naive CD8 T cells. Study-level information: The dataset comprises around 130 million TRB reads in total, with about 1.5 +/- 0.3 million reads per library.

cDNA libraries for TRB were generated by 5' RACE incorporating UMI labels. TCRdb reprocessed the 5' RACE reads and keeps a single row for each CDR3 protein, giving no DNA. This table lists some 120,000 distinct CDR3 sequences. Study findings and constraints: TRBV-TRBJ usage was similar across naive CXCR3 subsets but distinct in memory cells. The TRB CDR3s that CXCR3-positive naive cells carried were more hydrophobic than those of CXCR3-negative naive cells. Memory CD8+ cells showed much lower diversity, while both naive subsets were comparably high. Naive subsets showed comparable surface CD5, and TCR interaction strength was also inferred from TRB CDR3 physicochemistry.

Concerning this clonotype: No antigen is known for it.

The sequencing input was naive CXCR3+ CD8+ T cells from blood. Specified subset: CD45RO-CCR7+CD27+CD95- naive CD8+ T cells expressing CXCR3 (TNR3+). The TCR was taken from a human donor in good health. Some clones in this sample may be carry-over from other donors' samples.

Here the CDR3 reads CASGSNQPQHF. V gene TRBV7-6 combines with J gene TRBJ1-5. CDR3 length: 11 amino acids. Germline lookup yields CDR1 SGHVS and CDR2 FNYEAQ.